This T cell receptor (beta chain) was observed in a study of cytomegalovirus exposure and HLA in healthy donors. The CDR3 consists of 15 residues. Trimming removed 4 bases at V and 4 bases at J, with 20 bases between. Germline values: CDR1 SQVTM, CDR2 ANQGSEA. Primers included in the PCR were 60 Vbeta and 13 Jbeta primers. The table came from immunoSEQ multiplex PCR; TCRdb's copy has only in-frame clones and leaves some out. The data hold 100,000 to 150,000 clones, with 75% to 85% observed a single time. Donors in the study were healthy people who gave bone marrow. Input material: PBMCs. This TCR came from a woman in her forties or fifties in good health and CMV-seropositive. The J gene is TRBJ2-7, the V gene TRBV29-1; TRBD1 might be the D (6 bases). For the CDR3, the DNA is TGCAGCGTTGTGGACAAGGGGGAGACGGCATACGAGCAGTACTTC. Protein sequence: CSVVDKGETAYEQYF.